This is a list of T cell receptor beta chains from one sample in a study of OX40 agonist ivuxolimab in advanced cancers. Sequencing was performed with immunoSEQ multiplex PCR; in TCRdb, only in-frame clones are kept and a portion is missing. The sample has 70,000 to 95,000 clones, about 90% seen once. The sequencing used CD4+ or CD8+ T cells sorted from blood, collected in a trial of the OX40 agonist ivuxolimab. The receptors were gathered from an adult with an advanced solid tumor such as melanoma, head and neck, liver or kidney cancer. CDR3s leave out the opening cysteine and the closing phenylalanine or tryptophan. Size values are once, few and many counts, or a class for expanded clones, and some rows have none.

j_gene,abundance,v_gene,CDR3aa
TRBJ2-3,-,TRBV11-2,ASSRLAMATSTDTQY
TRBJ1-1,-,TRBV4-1,ASSHWEVGRRTEAF
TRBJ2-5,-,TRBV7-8,ASSLGLAGGLQETQY
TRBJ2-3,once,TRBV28,ASSPRTVSAGDTQY
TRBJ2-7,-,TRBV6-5,ASSTQGRGSYEQY
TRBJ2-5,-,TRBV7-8,ASSRNAETQY
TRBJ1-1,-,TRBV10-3,ASKTGANTEAF
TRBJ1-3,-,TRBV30,AWSVVGAGNTIY
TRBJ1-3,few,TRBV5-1,ASSQKGQGTGNTIY
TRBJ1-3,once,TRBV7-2,ASSLVGFGSGNTIY
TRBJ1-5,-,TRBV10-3,AISDQERPQH
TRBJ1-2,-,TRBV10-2,ASSESLGRGGYGYT
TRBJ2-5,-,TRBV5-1,ASSSGVRETQY
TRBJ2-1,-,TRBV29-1,SVEPSRGLAGNEQF
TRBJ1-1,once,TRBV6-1,ASRPTGGITEAF
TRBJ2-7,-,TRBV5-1,ASSRDRSGYEQY
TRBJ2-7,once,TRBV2,ASSPKPGGARNEQY
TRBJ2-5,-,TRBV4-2,ASSPGRETQY
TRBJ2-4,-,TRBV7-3,ASSKTGTSGEAQY
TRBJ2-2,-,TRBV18,ASSPSRPGTGELF
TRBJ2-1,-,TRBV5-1,ASSAGLAGHEQF
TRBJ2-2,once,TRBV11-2,ASSPLAGELF
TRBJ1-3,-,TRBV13,ASSWGGTGNTIY
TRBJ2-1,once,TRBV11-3,ASSLDGGYYNEQF
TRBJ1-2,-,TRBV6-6,ASNNDNYGYT
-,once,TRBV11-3,ASSLPGTWLPYEQY
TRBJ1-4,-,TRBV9,ASSPEAGRVEKLF
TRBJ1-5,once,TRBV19,ASSPGRGQPQH
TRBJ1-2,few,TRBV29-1,SVRPLTLWDYGYT
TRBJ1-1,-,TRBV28,ASSSGTGNTEAF
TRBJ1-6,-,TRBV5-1,ASSIGTGSNSPLH
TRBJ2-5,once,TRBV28,ASSSWLAGGPQETQY
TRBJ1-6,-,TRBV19,ASHRDRGGNSPLH
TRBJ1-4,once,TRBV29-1,SGYNRGLEKLF
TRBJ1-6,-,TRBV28,ASSLGGKVSPLH
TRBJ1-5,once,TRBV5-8,ASSLLPSQPQH
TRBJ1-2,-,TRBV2,ASSRDSQRNNDYT
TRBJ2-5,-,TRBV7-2,ASSLVPAGEQETQY
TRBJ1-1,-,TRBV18,ASSPDKGGAF
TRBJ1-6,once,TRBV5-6,ASSSDGGSNSPLH
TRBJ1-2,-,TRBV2,ASSESTGRYT
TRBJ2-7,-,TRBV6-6,ASSLGVYPYEQY
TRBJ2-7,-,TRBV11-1,ASTLGGSIHEQY
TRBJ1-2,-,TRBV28,ASSPHTNYGYT
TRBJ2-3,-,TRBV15,ATSRETGGRTQY